The 20 T cell receptor beta chains below come from one sample, sequenced in a study of control samples from healthy donors and cancer patients. Using immunoSEQ multiplex PCR, the repertoire was profiled, and TCRdb retains in-frame clones only, with some absent. The top ten hold about 5.6% of the sample, which has over 150,000 clones, roughly 94% seen once. Sequencing used blood. The origin of the receptors is a man in his forties in good health.

The chain combines TRBV5-4 with TRBJ2-3, with 10 positions matching TRBD2. The CDR3 contains 16 residues. The V and J ends lost 3 bases and 1 base, in that order; junction bases with no gene match: 5. Germline V lookup: CDR1 SGHNT, CDR2 YYREEE (reference sequence). CDR3 protein: CASSSSGGKGTDTQYF. DNA of the CDR3: TGTGCCAGCAGCTCTAGCGGGGGTAAGGGCACAGATACGCAGTATTTT.

The sample holds one count of this clone. For the CDR3, the DNA is TGTGCCAGCAGCGTCTCGGGCTCTGGAAACACCATATATTTT. Translating gives CASSVSGSGNTIYF. The chain has TRBV9 and TRBJ1-3; no firm D call. CDR1 is SGDLS, CDR2 YYNGEE, per germline. The CDR3 has 14 amino acids. Trimming took 2 bases from V and 0 from J, leaving 6 bases between them. The full variable domain, with the rest looked up from reference TRBV9 and TRBJ1-3, is DSGVTQTPKHLITATGQRVTLRCSPRSGDLSVYWYQQSLDQGLQFLIQYYNGEERAKGNILERFSAQQFPDLHSELNLSSLELGDSALYFCASSVSGSGNTIYFGEGSWLTVV.

The chain uses TRBV5-4 and TRBJ1-1; no reliable D call. The CDR3 covers 14 residues. Germline V gene lookup returns CDR1 SGHNT and CDR2 YYREEE (reference sequence). V lost 0 bases to trimming and J lost 4 bases, with 10 bases between them. CDR3 DNA: TGTGCCAGCAGCTTGGATGGGGATTTCACTGAAGCTTTCTTT. It codes for CASSLDGDFTEAFF.

This chain connects TRBV27 to TRBJ2-1, with 13 positions matching TRBD2. With 5 bases clipped from V and 7 bases from J, the junction kept 5 bases outside the gene matches. CDR1 and CDR2 (germline): MNHEY, SMNVEV (reference sequence). CDR3 length: 15 amino acids. In DNA, the CDR3 is TGTGCCAGCAGTCCCCGACTAGCGGGAGGTAATGAGCAGTTCTTC. It specifies CASSPRLAGGNEQFF.

CDR3 bases: TGTGCCACCAGTGACTCCTCTCAGGGGGCAGGCAATCAGCCCCAGCATTTT. Its translation: CATSDSSQGAGNQPQHF. V usage is TRBV24-1 and J usage is TRBJ1-5; 8 nucleotides agree with TRBD1. The CDR3 spans 17 residues. V shed 4 bases and J 2 bases; nucleotides not matched to a gene: 9. CDR1 and CDR2 from the germline V gene are KGHDR and SFDVKD.

This chain links TRBV19 with TRBJ1-4, with 7 bases identical to TRBD1. CDR3 length: 10 amino acids. The germline V gene encodes CDR1 LNHDA and CDR2 SQIVND (reference sequence). The junction had 3 bases not matched to a gene; V was cut back by 9 bases and J by 11 bases. CDR3 amino acids: CASAGGKLFF. CDR3 DNA: TGTGCCAGCGCAGGGGGTAAACTGTTTTTT. Variable domain in full (rest from reference TRBV19 and TRBJ1-4): DGGITQSPKYLFRKEGQNVTLSCEQNLNHDAMYWYRQDPGQGLRLIYYSQIVNDFQKGDIAEGYSVSREKKESFPLTVTSAQKNPTAFYLCASAGGKLFFGSGTQLSVL.

The chain joins TRBV28 to TRBJ2-1; maybe TRBD2 (5 bases). CDR3 length equals 12 residues. Per the germline V gene, CDR1 is MDHEN and CDR2 is SYDVKM. V was trimmed by 7 bases and J by 10 bases, leaving 14 bases between them. Here the CDR3 DNA reads TGTGCCAGCACAGGCGGACTTCGGGAGCAGTTCTTC. It translates to CASTGGLREQFF.

The rearrangement joins TRBV3-1 (or the pseudogene TRBV3-2) to TRBJ1-3, with D tentatively TRBD1 (5 bases). V was trimmed by 5 bases and J by 0 bases, leaving 11 bases between them. CDR1 is LGHDT, CDR2 YNNKEL, per germline (reference sequence). The CDR3 loop spans 15 amino acids. The chain's CDR3 is CASSIPGGSGNTIYF. DNA for the CDR3: TGTGCCAGCAGCATCCCGGGGGGCTCTGGAAACACCATATATTTT.

The chain uses TRBV27 and TRBJ1-2; 9 bases map to TRBD1. The CDR3 is 14 amino acids. V gave up 6 bases and J gave up 6 bases; unmatched junction bases: 8. Germline CDR1 and CDR2: MNHEY and SMNVEV (reference sequence). The CDR3 sequence: CASSPSGTGNGYTF. The DNA of the CDR3 is TGTGCCAGCAGCCCCTCCGGGACAGGGAATGGCTACACCTTC.

The sample holds a few counts of this clone. J is TRBJ1-1 and V is TRBV10-2, with D possibly TRBD1 on 5 matching bases. With 2 bases removed from V and 3 bases from J, the gap between germline ends came to 10 bases. CDR3 length: 14 amino acids. Germline assignment: CDR1 WSHSY and CDR2 SAAADI. CDR3 in DNA: TGCGCCAGCAGTGAGGGGGGGTCGTACACTGAAGCTTTCTTT. It yields the protein CASSEGGSYTEAFF.

This clone was seen once. This chain links TRBV5-6 with TRBJ1-5, with 7 nucleotides matching TRBD1. V was clipped by 0 bases and J by 6 bases; unmatched bases: 9. Per germline, CDR1 SGHDT and CDR2 YYEEEE. The CDR3 sequence is 16 residues long. The CDR3 nucleotides are TGTGCCAGCAGCTTGGCTGAGTCAGGGGGTGGTCAGCCCCAGCATTTT. Protein product: CASSLAESGGGQPQHF.

J is TRBJ1-1 and V is TRBV27; 9 bases are a match to TRBD1. The V gene end was trimmed by 5 bases and the J gene end by 10 bases; junction bases not matched to a gene: 8. The CDR3 is made up of 13 amino acids. The germline V gene encodes CDR1 MNHEY and CDR2 SMNVEV (reference sequence). The CDR3 coding sequence is TGTGCCAGCAGTCCTGGACAGGGGTTCAGAGCTTTCTTT. Protein sequence: CASSPGQGFRAFF.

The chain has TRBV19 and TRBJ1-1; a weak D match, TRBD1 (6 bases). The V end lost 6 bases, the J end lost 1 base, and 21 bases lay between the germline ends. There are 17 residues in the CDR3. Germline lookup yields CDR1 LNHDA and CDR2 SQIVND (reference sequence). The CDR3 DNA sequence: TGTGCCAGTAGCCGGAGACCGGGTGGAGGGGGGAACACTGAAGCTTTCTTT. It encodes CASSRRPGGGGNTEAFF.

The J gene is TRBJ1-2, the V gene TRBV28, with 9 positions matching TRBD1. From germline, CDR1 is MDHEN and CDR2 SYDVKM. J gave up 4 bases and V 5 bases, and 8 bases lay outside the gene matches. There are 15 residues in the CDR3. The CDR3 sequence: CASSPPGQGLYGYTF. For the CDR3, the DNA is TGTGCCAGCAGTCCCCCGGGACAGGGACTCTATGGCTACACCTTC.

In the case of this clone: One junction end does not reproduce the germline sequence, and a read error may be involved. This chain connects TRBV7-9 to TRBJ1-2, with D possibly being TRBD1 (6 bases). Germline V CDR1 and CDR2: SEHNR, FQNEAQ (reference sequence). CDR3 size: 18 residues. In DNA, the CDR3 is TGTGCCAGCATCTTAATAGGGGGACCGACAAGCGCTAACTATGGCTACACCTTC. Amino acid sequence: CASILIGGPTSANYGYTF.

The chain is built from TRBV24-1 and TRBJ1-1; D unresolved. The ends were cut back, 0 bases at V and 4 bases at J, with 5 bases in the middle. Germline CDR1 reads KGHDR; CDR2 reads SFDVKD. CDR3 size: 13 residues. The CDR3 DNA reads as TGTGCCACCAGTGATTTGGGTACCACTGAAGCTTTCTTT. Translating it yields CATSDLGTTEAFF.

The chain employs TRBV5-1 and TRBJ2-7; D gene unclear. The CDR3 extends over 13 amino acids. Trimming took off 0 bases at V and 0 bases at J, with 4 bases between the two ends. Looked up from germline, CDR1 is SGHRS and CDR2 is YFSETQ. Written as DNA, the CDR3 is TGCGCCAGCAGCTTGGGTCGCTCCTACGAGCAGTACTTC. Amino acid sequence: CASSLGRSYEQYF.

V gene TRBV4-1 combines with J gene TRBJ1-6; no firm D call. Trimming cost V 0 bases and J 8 bases, with 14 bases left between them. Germline lookup yields CDR1 MGHRA and CDR2 YSYEKL. CDR3 size: 16 residues. The CDR3 bases are TGCGCCAGCAGCCAAGAGGCGGGGAGATACGATTCACCCCTCCACTTT. Amino acids: CASSQEAGRYDSPLHF.

CDR3 sequence: CASSPSGGGVNEQFF. In DNA form, the CDR3 reads TGTGCCAGCTCACCCTCGGGCGGGGGGGTAAATGAGCAGTTCTTC. The chain employs TRBV18 and TRBJ2-1, with 9 nucleotides matching TRBD2. CDR3 length equals 15 residues. From germline, CDR1 is KGHSH and CDR2 LQKENI. V dropped 3 bases and J dropped 7; count of bases not matched to a gene: 7.

This chain uses TRBV5-4 with TRBJ1-2; 7 positions match TRBD1. The V and J ends lost 3 bases and 4 bases, in that order; junction bases with no gene match: 9. The germline V gene encodes CDR1 SGHNT and CDR2 YYREEE (reference sequence). The CDR3 is 15 residues long. CDR3 nucleotides: TGTGCCAGCAGCTCTACTCCGGGACAGCTCTATGGCTACACCTTC. This sequence encodes CASSSTPGQLYGYTF.